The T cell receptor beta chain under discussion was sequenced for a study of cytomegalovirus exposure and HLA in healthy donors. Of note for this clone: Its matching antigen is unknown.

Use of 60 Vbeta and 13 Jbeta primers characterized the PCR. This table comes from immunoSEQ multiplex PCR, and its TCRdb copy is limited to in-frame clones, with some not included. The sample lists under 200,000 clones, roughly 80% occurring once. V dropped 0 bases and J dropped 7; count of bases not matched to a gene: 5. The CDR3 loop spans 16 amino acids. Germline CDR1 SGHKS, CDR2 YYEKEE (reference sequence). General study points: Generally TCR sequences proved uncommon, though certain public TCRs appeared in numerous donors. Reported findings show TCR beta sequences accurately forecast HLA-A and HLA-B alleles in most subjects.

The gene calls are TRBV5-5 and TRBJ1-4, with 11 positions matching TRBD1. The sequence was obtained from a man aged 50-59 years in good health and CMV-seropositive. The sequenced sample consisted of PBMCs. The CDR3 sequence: CASSLAPGQGGEKLFF. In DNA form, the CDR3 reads TGTGCCAGCAGCTTGGCCCCGGGACAGGGGGGTGAAAAACTGTTTTTT. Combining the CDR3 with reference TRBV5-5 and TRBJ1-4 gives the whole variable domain DAGVTQSPTHLIKTRGQQVTLRCSPISGHKSVSWYQQVLGQGPQFIFQYYEKEERGRGNFPDRFSARQFPNYSSELNVNALLLGDSALYLCASSLAPGQGGEKLFFGSGTQLSVL.